This TCR beta chain derives from a study of blood T cells in healthy people across ages. Whole-study results and caveats: Because sorting was not performed, PBMCs prevented conclusive naive versus antigen-experienced comparison. Older individuals had lower TCR beta diversity per million T cells (the decline was roughly linear). Relative to aged donors, long-lived donors carried more naive CD4+ cells and displayed higher diversity.

PCR was performed a second time for about 7 to 12 cycles using a sample-barcoded 5' primer and a J-beta primer mix. With 12 random nucleotides, a template-switch adaptor tagged each individual cDNA molecule. TCRdb re-called the 5' RACE reads through MiXCR, storing one row per CDR3 protein. The repertoire has about 1.6 million distinct CDR3 sequences, roughly 30% of them found once; the top ten carry about 11%. As regards this clonotype: Its target is not known.

This CDR3 is built from 19 residues. The ends lost 0 bases at V and 4 bases at J; junction bases unmatched: 18. Looked up from germline, CDR1 is DFQATT and CDR2 is SNEGSKA (reference sequence). This TCR derives from a woman aged 30 to 39 in good health. Material for sequencing was blood. This chain connects TRBV20-1 to TRBJ2-1; TRBD2 matches 7 bases. The CDR3 DNA reads TGCAGTGCTAGAGATAATTTTCGGGCCGGCGGGAGTGGGTACAATGAGCAGTTCTTC. Translated: CSARDNFRAGGSGYNEQFF.